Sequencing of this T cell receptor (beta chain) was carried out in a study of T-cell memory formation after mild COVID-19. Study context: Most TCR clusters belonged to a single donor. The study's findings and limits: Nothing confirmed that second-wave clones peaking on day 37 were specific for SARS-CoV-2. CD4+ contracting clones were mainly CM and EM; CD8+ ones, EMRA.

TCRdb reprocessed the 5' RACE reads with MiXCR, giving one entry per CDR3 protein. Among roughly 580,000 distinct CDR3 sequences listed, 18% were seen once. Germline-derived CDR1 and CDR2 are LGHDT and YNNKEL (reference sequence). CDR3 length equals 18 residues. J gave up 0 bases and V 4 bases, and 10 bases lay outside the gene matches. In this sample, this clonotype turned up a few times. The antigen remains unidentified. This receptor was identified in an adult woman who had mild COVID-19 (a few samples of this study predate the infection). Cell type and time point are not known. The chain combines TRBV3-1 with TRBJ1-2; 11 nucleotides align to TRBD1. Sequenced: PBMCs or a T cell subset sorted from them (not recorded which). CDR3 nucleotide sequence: TGTGCCAGCAGCCGAAGAGGTGGGACAGGGGGTACTAACTATGGCTACACCTTC. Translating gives CASSRRGGTGGTNYGYTF.